This entry lists 24 T cell receptor beta chains sequenced from one sample in a study of cytomegalovirus exposure and HLA in healthy donors (dated by TCRdb to 2016 to 2017). The library came from the immunoSEQ multiplex PCR assay. A mixture of 60 forward primers for TCR Vbeta segments and 13 reverse primers for TCR Jbeta segments was used in the multiplex PCR. The immuneACCESS repertoire file appears here via TCRdb, limited to in-frame rearrangements. These files lack a portion of the clones; in checked studies, under half of the deficit traces to unresolved V genes, and the cause of the others is not known. The table for this sample lists 200,000 to 250,000 clones; 75% to 90% of them were counted only once. The ten largest clones take up more than 0.8% of the sample. What was sequenced was PBMCs. Source of these receptors: a woman under 30 in good health and CMV-seronegative.

This clone was counted once. The chain recombines TRBV6-4 with TRBJ2-7, with TRBD2 matching over 8 bases. Germline trimming cut 0 bases from V and 4 bases from J; bases unmatched to any gene: 8. This CDR3 is built from 16 residues. CDR1 and CDR2 (germline): MRHNA, SNTAGT. CDR3: CASSDSTPGGPYEQYF. DNA of the CDR3: TGTGCCAGCAGTGACTCGACTCCGGGAGGGCCTTACGAGCAGTACTTC.

This clone is a singleton in its sample. The J gene is TRBJ1-2, the V gene TRBV5-1; TRBD1 might be the D (5 bases). V was trimmed by 3 bases and J by 5 bases, leaving 14 bases between them. In germline, CDR1 is SGHRS, CDR2 YFSETQ. CDR3 size: 14 residues. The CDR3, as DNA: TGCGCCAGCAGCTCGACCGGGACTACTTATGGCTACACCTTC. This encodes CASSSTGTTYGYTF.

This clone was counted a few times. V gene TRBV4-3 combines with J gene TRBJ2-1; TRBD2 matches at 8 bases. Looked up from germline, CDR1 is LGHNA and CDR2 is YSLEER. Trimming removed 1 base from V and 7 bases from J; junction bases left unmatched: 6. The CDR3 is 15 amino acids. CDR3: CASSQVTGGPNEQFF. In DNA, the CDR3 is TGCGCCAGCAGCCAAGTGACGGGAGGGCCTAATGAGCAGTTCTTC.

The chain is built from TRBV29-1 and TRBJ1-3, with no clear D. The V end lost 5 bases, the J end lost 0 bases, and 11 bases lay between the germline ends. CDR3 length equals 14 residues. CDR1 and CDR2 (germline): SQVTM, ANQGSEA. The CDR3 sequence: CSVLTPNSGNTIYF. Written as DNA, the CDR3 is TGCAGCGTTTTGACACCCAACTCTGGAAACACCATATATTTT. The whole variable domain, remainder taken from reference TRBV29-1 and TRBJ1-3, is SAVISQKPSRDICQRGTSLTIQCQVDSQVTMMFWYRQQPGQSLTLIATANQGSEATYESGFVIDKFPISRPNLTFSTLTVSNMSPEDSSIYLCSVLTPNSGNTIYFGEGSWLTVV.

The V call is TRBV10-1, the J call TRBJ2-1, with TRBD1 matching over 10 bases. This CDR3 contains 18 residues. The V segment lost 6 bases and the J segment 2 bases; nucleotides outside the gene matches: 13. CDR1 is WNHNN, CDR2 SYGVQD, per germline (reference sequence). The CDR3 DNA reads TGCGCCAGCAGCCAACTCAAGGAGACAGGGGGCGCCTACAATGAGCAGTTCTTC. It yields the protein CASSQLKETGGAYNEQFF.

The genes are TRBV6-5 and TRBJ2-5; weak D call: TRBD2 (6 bases). The better agreement between TRBJ2-7 and the DNA end casts doubt on the J call. CDR3 length equals 14 residues. Germline lookup yields CDR1 MNHEY and CDR2 SVGAGI. Written as DNA, the CDR3 is TGTGCCAGCAGTCCTGGGACCGCGGGGCGCGAGCAGTACTTC. Protein: CASSPGTAGREQYF.

The genes are TRBV7-9 and TRBJ2-1; D not resolved. CDR3 length: 15 residues. CDR1 is SEHNR, CDR2 FQNEAQ, per germline (reference sequence). Trimming removed 4 bases at V and 0 bases at J, with 10 bases between. This CDR3 is CASSSTESSYNEQFF. The CDR3 DNA reads TGTGCCAGCAGCTCCACAGAGAGCTCCTACAATGAGCAGTTCTTC.

Comments on this clone: One end of the junction fails to match germline, which may point to a read error. The chain joins TRBV2 to TRBJ1-1; D not certain. From germline, CDR1 is SNHLY and CDR2 FYNNEI. The CDR3 consists of 12 residues. The CDR3, as DNA: TGTGCCAGCAGTGATATACTCACTAAAGCTTTCTTT. Protein product: CASSDILTKAFF.

The chain couples TRBV7-2 to TRBJ1-2, with D maybe TRBD1 (6 bases). The CDR3 contains 16 residues. Trimming shortened V by 7 bases and J by 5 bases, and 23 bases separated the two germline ends. Germline CDR1 reads SGHTA; CDR2 reads FQGNSA. This CDR3 reads CASTKTHRAGEYGYTF. DNA of the CDR3: TGTGCCAGCACGAAAACCCACAGGGCAGGGGAATATGGCTACACCTTC.

The chain couples TRBV19 to TRBJ1-2; D might be TRBD1 (6 bases). Trimming took 0 bases from V and 7 from J, leaving 12 bases between them. Germline assignment: CDR1 LNHDA and CDR2 SQIVND (reference sequence). The CDR3 consists of 14 residues. The CDR3 reads CASSIDQGTSGYTF. The CDR3 nucleotides are TGTGCCAGTAGTATAGATCAGGGGACCAGTGGCTACACCTTC.

The chain is built from TRBV7-9 and TRBJ2-2; D may be TRBD1 (5 bases). Germline V gene sequence: CDR1 SEHNR, CDR2 FQNEAQ (reference sequence). V shed 3 bases and J shed 3 bases, with 11 bases lying between them. The CDR3 runs to 15 residues. The CDR3 sequence: CASSLSLGDTGELFF. In DNA, the CDR3 is TGTGCCAGCAGCTTGTCTCTAGGGGACACCGGGGAGCTGTTTTTT.

In DNA form, the CDR3 reads TGCGCCAGCAGCCAAGAATCAGGGTATGGAGTCTCTGGGGCCAACGTCCTGACTTTC. Its translation: CASSQESGYGVSGANVLTF. The chain employs TRBV4-3 and TRBJ2-6, with a possible D match to TRBD1 (5 bases). Deletions cut 0 bases from V and 0 bases from J, with 15 bases between. CDR1 is LGHNA and CDR2 is YSLEER in the germline V gene. This CDR3 has 19 amino acids.

The CDR3 protein is CASSLAGSGRISDEQYF. The CDR3 nucleotides read TGCGCCAGCAGCTTGGCCGGTAGCGGGAGGATTAGCGACGAGCAGTACTTC. The rearrangement uses TRBV5-1 and TRBJ2-7; 10 bases are a match to TRBD2. The CDR3 has 17 residues. Germline trimming cut 0 bases from V and 5 bases from J; bases unmatched to any gene: 11. From germline, CDR1 is SGHRS and CDR2 YFSETQ.

The chain is built from TRBV18 and TRBJ2-7; 7 bases fit TRBD1. This CDR3 has 18 residues. Germline V gives CDR1 KGHSH, CDR2 LQKENI. V lost 1 base, J lost 0 bases, and 12 bases stayed unmatched. The DNA of the CDR3 is TGTGCCAGCTCACCACAGGGGGCGCGAGGGGTGAGCTCCTACGAGCAGTACTTC. The encoded protein is CASSPQGARGVSSYEQYF.

V gene TRBV19 combines with J gene TRBJ1-1; 7 positions agree with TRBD1. V lost 6 bases to trimming and J lost 4 bases; unmatched junction nucleotides: 14. The CDR3 totals 16 residues. CDR1 is LNHDA, CDR2 SQIVND, per germline (reference sequence). CDR3 loop: CASSPRQGLRGTEAFF. CDR3 coding DNA: TGTGCCAGTAGCCCGAGACAGGGATTAAGGGGCACTGAAGCTTTCTTT.

A single count supports this clone. The chain links TRBV9 to TRBJ2-3; D might be TRBD2 (5 bases). Between the trimmed V and J ends, which lost 3 bases and 4 bases, there was a span of 6 bases. The germline V gene encodes CDR1 SGDLS and CDR2 YYNGEE. The CDR3 consists of 12 residues. CDR3 nucleotide sequence: TGTGCCAGCAGCGATAGCGCAGATACGCAGTATTTT. Encoded protein: CASSDSADTQYF.

The chain carries TRBV4-2 and TRBJ1-1; a weak D match, TRBD1 (5 bases). V lost 3 bases and J lost 11, with 13 bases in between. Germline V lookup: CDR1 LGHNA, CDR2 YNFKEQ. This CDR3 is built from 12 residues. The CDR3, as DNA: TGTGCCAGCAGCCAGGGAGGGGCTGGGGCTTTCTTT. As protein: CASSQGGAGAFF.

The rearrangement uses TRBV7-9 and TRBJ1-3; D is perhaps TRBD1 (5 bases). The V gene's germline CDR1 is SEHNR and CDR2 FQNEAQ (reference sequence). The CDR3 is 15 amino acids. V was clipped by 5 bases and J by 4 bases, with 15 bases between them. CDR3 in amino acids: CASSPRGGKGNTIYF. Written as DNA, the CDR3 is TGTGCCAGCAGCCCCCGTGGGGGGAAGGGAAACACCATATATTTT.

This clone has more than one count but fewer than ten. The chain has TRBV10-1 and TRBJ1-1, with a tentative D call TRBD1 (6 bases). Looked up from germline, CDR1 is WNHNN and CDR2 is SYGVQD (reference sequence). The CDR3 is made up of 13 amino acids. The V and J ends lost 8 bases and 6 bases respectively, with 16 bases between them. CDR3 DNA: TGCGCCAGCCGGGAGGGGGTTGGGGCTGAAGCTTTCTTT. Amino acids: CASREGVGAEAFF.

As concerns this clone: The sample contains more than one DNA sequence encoding this CDR3. CDR3 amino acids: CASSASGGQETQYF. The CDR3, as DNA: TGTGCCAGCAGCGCAAGCGGGGGGCAAGAGACCCAGTACTTC. The chain has TRBV9 and TRBJ2-5; 9 positions match TRBD2. In germline, CDR1 is SGDLS, CDR2 YYNGEE. V dropped 3 bases and J dropped 2; count of bases not matched to a gene: 2. The CDR3 spans 14 residues.

The count of this clone is one. The chain carries TRBV4-3 and TRBJ1-2; 8 nucleotides match TRBD1. V was pared by 4 bases and J by 4 bases, with 2 bases of the junction left unmatched. This CDR3 comprises 13 residues. CDR1 is LGHNA, CDR2 YSLEER, per germline. The CDR3 nucleotides read TGCGCCAGCAGCCGAGACAGGGGCTATGGCTACACCTTC. This encodes CASSRDRGYGYTF.

The V gene is TRBV13, the J gene TRBJ2-7, with D possibly matching TRBD2 (6 bases). The V end was cut by 4 bases, the J end by 1 base, with 8 bases between. CDR1 is PRHDT, CDR2 FYEKMQ, per germline (reference sequence). The CDR3 has 13 amino acids. The CDR3 DNA reads TGTGCCAGCAGCTACCGGGAGTCCTACGAGCAGTACTTC. This codes for CASSYRESYEQYF.

The chain combines TRBV9 with TRBJ2-5, with 8 bases identical to TRBD2. The CDR3 runs 15 residues. CDR1 and CDR2 from the germline V gene are SGDLS and YYNGEE. J was trimmed by 3 bases and V by 3 bases; bases with no gene match: 7. CDR3 sequence (DNA): TGTGCCAGCAGCGGAAACGGGGGGGCGAAAGAGACCCAGTACTTC. It specifies CASSGNGGAKETQYF.

The chain joins TRBV11-3 to TRBJ2-7; 7 bases align to TRBD1. Germline trimming cut 1 base from V and 4 bases from J; bases unmatched to any gene: 10. There are 16 residues in the CDR3. The germline V gene has CDR1 SGHNT and CDR2 YENEEA. The CDR3 loop reads CASSLGGATGEYEQYF. The CDR3 bases are TGTGCCAGCAGCTTAGGAGGCGCAACAGGGGAGTACGAGCAGTACTTC.